These T cell receptor beta chains were read from a single sample in a study of T cell responses to AZD1222 COVID-19 vaccine. Measured with immunoSEQ multiplex PCR; TCRdb has only the in-frame clones, and not every one. Among about 170,000 clones listed, roughly 92% were seen once. Sample: peripheral blood, taken on day 0 of AZD1222 vaccination. The receptor source for this set is an adult in good health. Each CDR3 is given with its conserved first and last residue. A D gene is named only where the DNA matches it firmly. Size tells how often a clone was seen (once, few, many) or the class of an expanded clone, and some rows leave it out.

V	J	D	size	DNA	CDR3
TRBV7-7	TRBJ1-6	.	.	TGTGCTAGCACGGGCCGGGACGGTTATAATTCACCCCTCCACTTT	CASTGRDGYNSPLHF
TRBV7-2	TRBJ1-2	.	.	TGTGCCAGCAGCTTAGAGGTTGGGGGAGGGTATGGCTACACCTTC	CASSLEVGGGYGYTF
TRBV4-3	TRBJ2-5	.	once	TGCGCCAGCAGCCAAGATTGGGATCTAGGGGAGACCCAGTACTTC	CASSQDWDLGETQYF
TRBV3-1/TRBV3-2	TRBJ1-2	.	.	TGTGCCAGCAGTCCCCAAACACAGGGAAGTGGCTACACCTTC	CASSPQTQGSGYTF
TRBV3-1/TRBV3-2	TRBJ2-7	TRBD2	.	TGTGCCAGCGGACGGGGGGGGTTATTCTACGAGCAGTACTTC	CASGRGGLFYEQYF
TRBV19	TRBJ1-2	.	.	TGTGCCAGTAGGGGCCAGGGAACTTTCTATGGCTACACCTTC	CASRGQGTFYGYTF
TRBV30	TRBJ2-3	TRBD2	.	TGTGCCTGGAGTGTAGCGGCTAGCGGGAGTGATACGCAGTATTTT	CAWSVAASGSDTQYF
TRBV4-1	TRBJ2-3	.	once	TGCGCCAGCAGCCTCCGGGACGGCGCCGTCGATACGCAGTATTTT	CASSLRDGAVDTQYF
TRBV4-3	TRBJ2-3	TRBD2	.	TGCGCCAGCAGCCAAGGGGACCTAGCGGGGGGGCAGACAGATACGCAGTATTTT	CASSQGDLAGGQTDTQYF
TRBV11-2	TRBJ2-2	.	.	TGTGCCGTCCGAGGGTTTGCGGCCACCGCGGGGGAGCTGTTTTTT	CAVRGFAATAGELFF
TRBV7-2	TRBJ2-7	TRBD2	.	TGTGCCAGCACCGATCCGGGACTACCTTCCTACGAGCAGTACTTC	CASTDPGLPSYEQYF
TRBV11-1	TRBJ2-3	.	.	TGTGCCAGCAGCCGAAGACTAGTTGCTACAGATACGCAGTATTTT	CASSRRLVATDTQYF
TRBV12-3/TRBV12-4	TRBJ1-6	.	.	TGTGCCAGCACCACCGGAGTAACACCCCTCCACTTT	CASTTGVTPLHF
TRBV19	TRBJ2-1	.	.	TGTGCCAGTAGTAATACAGGCTACAATGAGCAGTTCTTC	CASSNTGYNEQFF
TRBV5-8	TRBJ2-7	.	few	TGTGCCAGCAGCGCGGTTAAGGACGAGCAGTACTTC	CASSAVKDEQYF
TRBV7-9	TRBJ2-7	.	.	TGTGCCAGCAGCTTAGCCCAGGGCTACGAGCAGTACTTC	CASSLAQGYEQYF
TRBV9	TRBJ2-3	TRBD2	.	TGTGCCAGCAGCGTGGGCGGGAGGAACGCAGATACGCAGTATTTT	CASSVGGRNADTQYF
TRBV3-1/TRBV3-2	TRBJ2-7	TRBD1	.	TGTGCCAGCAGCGCTACAGGACAGGGGGGCTACGAGCAGTACTTC	CASSATGQGGYEQYF
TRBV24-1	TRBJ1-2	TRBD1	.	TGTGCCACCAGTGATGGAGCCGGACAGGGAGGCTACACCTTC	CATSDGAGQGGYTF
TRBV19	TRBJ2-7	TRBD1	.	TGTGCCAGTAGACCCCATCGGGACAGGAGCTACGAGCAGTACTTC	CASRPHRDRSYEQYF